This T cell receptor beta chain was captured in a study of T cell repertoires in cytomegalovirus infection. One entry per CDR3 protein, called by TCRdb with MiXCR from the reads. The table records about 140,000 distinct CDR3 sequences, under 8.5% of them present only once. Germline lookup yields CDR1 LNHDA and CDR2 SQIVND (reference sequence). With V trimmed by 3 bases and J by 6 bases, 9 bases remained unmatched. The CDR3 contains 15 residues. This clonotype showed up many times. The specimen was PBMCs. The receptor was derived from a human donor in good health (CMV status not recorded). Some clones in this sample may be carry-over from other donors' samples. V and J are TRBV19 and TRBJ2-3, with 7 bases that match TRBD1. The CDR3 reads CASSMGTDPGDTQYF. The CDR3 coding sequence is TGTGCCAGTAGTATGGGGACAGACCCAGGCGATACGCAGTATTTT.